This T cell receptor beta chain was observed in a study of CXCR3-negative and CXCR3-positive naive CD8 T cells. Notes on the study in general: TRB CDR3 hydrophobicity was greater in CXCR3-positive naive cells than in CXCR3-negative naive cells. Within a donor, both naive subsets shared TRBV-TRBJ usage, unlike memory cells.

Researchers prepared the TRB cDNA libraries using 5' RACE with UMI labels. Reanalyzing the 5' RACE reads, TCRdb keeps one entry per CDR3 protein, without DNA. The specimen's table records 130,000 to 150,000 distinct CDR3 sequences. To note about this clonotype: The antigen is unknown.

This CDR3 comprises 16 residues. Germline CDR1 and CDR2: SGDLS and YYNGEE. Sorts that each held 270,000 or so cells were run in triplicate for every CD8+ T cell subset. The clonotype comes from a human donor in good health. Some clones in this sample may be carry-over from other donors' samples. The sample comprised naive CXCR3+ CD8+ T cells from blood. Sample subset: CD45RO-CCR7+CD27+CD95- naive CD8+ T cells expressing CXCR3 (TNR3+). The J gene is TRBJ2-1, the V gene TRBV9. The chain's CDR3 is CASSVDGYSSYNEQFF. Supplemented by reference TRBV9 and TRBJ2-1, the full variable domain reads DSGVTQTPKHLITATGQRVTLRCSPRSGDLSVYWYQQSLDQGLQFLIQYYNGEERAKGNILERFSAQQFPDLHSELNLSSLELGDSALYFCASSVDGYSSYNEQFFGPGTRLTVL.